What follows are 8 T cell receptor beta chains derived from one specimen sequenced in a study of T cell clonality in common variable immunodeficiency. General observations from the study: Fewer deletions and N-nucleotide insertions were reportedly seen in common variable immunodeficiency TCR beta sequences.

The repertoire was sequenced with immunoSEQ multiplex PCR; TCRdb's copy has only in-frame clones and lacks some. There are over 30,000 clones in the sample, none observed a single time. These TCRs are of unknown antigen specificity. The sequenced material came from peripheral blood mononuclear cells. All receptors come from a human donor with common variable immunodeficiency.

Details on this clone: The observed sequence ends 3 residues before the CDR3 terminus, with the missing tail filled in from the germline J gene. The chain recombines TRBV19 with TRBJ2-2; possible D gene TRBD1, 5 bases. V dropped 5 bases and J dropped 5 bases, with 12 bases sitting between them. This CDR3 has 14 amino acids. CDR1 and CDR2 (germline): LNHDA, SQIVND (reference sequence). The sequenced CDR3 bases are TGTGCCAGTAGTGGGCAGGGCAGAACCGGGGAG. This sequence encodes CASSGQGRTGE. The CDR3 as a whole reads CASSGQGRTGELFF.

As for this clone: The read stops 3 residues short of the end of the CDR3; the missing end is completed from the germline J gene. The genes are TRBV5-1 and TRBJ1-6; a possible D gene is TRBD1 (5 bases). V lost 4 bases and J lost 9, with 20 bases in between. The CDR3 loop spans 16 amino acids. Germline V lookup: CDR1 SGHRS, CDR2 YFSETQ. CDR3 DNA (partial): TGCGCCAGCAGCCCTAATGGCGGGGGATCGGGTTCACCC. Encoded protein: CASSPNGGGSGSP. The CDR3, in full, reads CASSPNGGGSGSPLHF.

There are a few counts of this clone. The CDR3 goes on 3 residues after the read ends, and that part is filled in from the germline J gene. The genes are TRBV7-2 and TRBJ2-2; 8 bases align to TRBD1. CDR1 and CDR2 from the germline V gene are SGHTA and FQGNSA. J gave up 0 bases and V 8 bases, and 2 bases lay outside the gene matches. The CDR3 is 14 residues long. CDR3 sequence reads: CASGTGSNTGELFF. The CDR3 bases that were read are TGTGCCAGCGGGACAGGATCGAACACCGGGGAG.

This clone was detected only a few times. The read ends 3 residues early relative to the CDR3; the germline J gene fills the gap. This chain uses TRBV18 with TRBJ1-1, with D maybe TRBD1 (6 bases). Between the trimmed V and J ends, which lost 0 bases and 1 base, there was a span of 12 bases. This CDR3 is 16 amino acids long. Germline values: CDR1 KGHSH, CDR2 LQKENI. Incomplete CDR3 DNA: TGTGCCAGCTCACCACCTGTTGGGGGCCCGAACACTGAA. Translating gives CASSPPVGGPNTE. The full-length CDR3 reads as CASSPPVGGPNTEAFF.

This clone was recorded a few times. The read ends 3 residues early relative to the CDR3; the germline J gene fills the gap. This rearrangement joins TRBV29-1 to TRBJ2-1; a possible D gene is TRBD1 (6 bases). Germline CDR1 and CDR2: SQVTM and ANQGSEA. Trimming shortened V by 0 bases and J by 5 bases, and 17 bases separated the two germline ends. The CDR3 extends over 16 amino acids. The CDR3 DNA, read in part, is TGCAGCGTTGAAGATTGGGCAGGGGAGACCCACAATGAG. Residues: CSVEDWAGETHNE. From start to end, the CDR3 is CSVEDWAGETHNEQFF.

This clone has a count of ten or more. The read terminates 3 residues before the CDR3 end, so the remaining end is supplied by the germline J gene. V gene TRBV12-5 combines with J gene TRBJ2-5, with TRBD2 matching over 8 bases. This CDR3 has 16 residues. CDR1 is LGHNT and CDR2 is FRNRAP in the germline V gene. V was clipped by 1 base and J by 2 bases; unmatched bases: 6. Here the CDR3 reads CASGLGSGGTQETQYF. CDR3 DNA (partial): TGTGCTAGTGGTTTGGGAAGCGGGGGAACACAAGAGACC.

This clone occurred many times. Coverage ceases 3 residues before the CDR3 finishes, and the germline J gene fills in the end. This chain uses TRBV20-1 with TRBJ1-2, with 10 nucleotides matching TRBD1. V lost 3 bases and J lost 7; bases outside the gene matches: 14. Looked up from germline, CDR1 is DFQATT and CDR2 is SNEGSKA (reference sequence). The CDR3 consists of 16 residues. The CDR3 is CSASDRTGGSIGGYTF. The CDR3 DNA, read in part, is TGCAGTGCTAGTGACCGGACAGGGGGTTCGATCGGTGGC.

This clone was recorded many times. The sequenced part of the CDR3 DNA is TGTGCCAGCATCGCATGGCCTGGGCAGGGCACCTACGAG. Protein sequence: CASIAWPGQGTYE. The CDR3 in full is CASIAWPGQGTYEQYF. V is TRBV6-2 or TRBV6-3 and J is TRBJ2-7; perhaps TRBD1 as D (5 bases). The read terminates 3 residues ahead of where the CDR3 ends, so the germline J gene completes it. This CDR3 contains 16 residues. Trimming shortened V by 7 bases and J by 2 bases, and 21 bases separated the two germline ends. The germline gives CDR1 MNHEY, CDR2 SVGEGT.